This entry describes one T cell receptor (beta chain). Its antigen remains unidentified. No base-level quality is on record; no much larger clone is a single base apart. CDR1 is given as SGHNT and CDR2 as YENEEA, both from the germline V gene. Trimming takes 1 base from V and 3 bases from J, and the germline ends sit 9 bases apart. The CDR3 numbers 14 residues from cysteine through phenylalanine. The only DNA kept is the CDR3, 42 bases in frame from the first base. The sample comes from a study of blood T cell repertoires in COVID-19 (dated by TCRdb to 2018 to 2020). The study in broad terms: Samples from collaborators originated in the United States, Italy and Spain and spanned both the acute and convalescent phases of COVID-19. The sample metadata nearly always contained a de-identified subject ID, COVID-19 status, age in years and sex. Samples came from the ongoing ImmuneRACE study (first 160 participants) plus 1,254 subjects from 6 global collaborators. Where available, HLA class I and class II types were obtained from metadata supplied by the sample provider rather than from assay-based typing. A freely available public database, intended as a resource for researchers studying the immune response to SARS-CoV-2, is where the repertoires were released. Deeply sampled blood TCRbeta repertoires from subjects exposed to, actively infected with, or recovered from COVID-19 were included in the dataset. The prospective study material was composed of cDNA or gDNA derived from T cells, B-cell-depleted T cells, or PBMCs. Findings and caveats that apply to the study as a whole: The amount of clinical and demographic metadata varied by source and participant and was provided uncurated.

TCRbeta CDR3 regions were amplified from genomic DNA using the immunoSEQ Assay, a bias-controlled multiplex PCR. The published analysis was carried out like this. Within the assay, amplification of reference gene primers was used to estimate how many nucleated cells each sample contained. Sequence reads were collapsed and filtered to measure the absolute abundance of every unique TCRbeta CDR3 rearrangement. For each sample, productive Simpson clonality was calculated as the square root of Simpson's diversity index over productive rearrangements. Drawn from immuneACCESS, this table holds only the in-frame rearrangements with V and J called that TCRdb kept. Clones are partly lost; checked studies trace under half to an unresolved V gene and leave the rest unexplained. V and J calls and clone size follow that table, whereas D and trimming were derived from the DNA. The sample data list around 300,000 clones, and over 85% of these were observed just once. The ten most abundant clones make up roughly a tenth of the sample.

Participants in the prospective study were aged roughly 18 to 89 years, lived in some 24 United States geographic areas, and enrolled through a virtual design. In the prospective study, participants were assigned to cohorts based on the clinical history participants reported in a screening survey and a study questionnaire. For ImmuneRACE Cohort 3, a participant was defined as recovered based on two consecutive negative NP/OP PCR tests, clearance by a healthcare professional, or resolution of symptoms. In the prospective study, whole blood, serum and a nasopharyngeal or oropharyngeal swab were collected from each participant by mobile phlebotomists. Additional blood draws and questionnaires over a roughly two-month period could optionally be provided by prospective study participants. Blood samples from the prospective study were shipped frozen or at room temperature prior to DNA extraction.

The specimen sequenced was PBMCs or T cells enriched from blood (not recorded which). The chain couples TRBV11-3 to TRBJ1-1; the D gene is not confidently resolved. The TCR originated in a woman aged 25 to 45 who had recovered from COVID-19. The nucleotide sequence reads as follows: TGTGCCAGCAGCTTAGCCGGGTTTGACACTGAAGCTTTCTTT. Its translation reads: CASSLAGFDTEAFF.